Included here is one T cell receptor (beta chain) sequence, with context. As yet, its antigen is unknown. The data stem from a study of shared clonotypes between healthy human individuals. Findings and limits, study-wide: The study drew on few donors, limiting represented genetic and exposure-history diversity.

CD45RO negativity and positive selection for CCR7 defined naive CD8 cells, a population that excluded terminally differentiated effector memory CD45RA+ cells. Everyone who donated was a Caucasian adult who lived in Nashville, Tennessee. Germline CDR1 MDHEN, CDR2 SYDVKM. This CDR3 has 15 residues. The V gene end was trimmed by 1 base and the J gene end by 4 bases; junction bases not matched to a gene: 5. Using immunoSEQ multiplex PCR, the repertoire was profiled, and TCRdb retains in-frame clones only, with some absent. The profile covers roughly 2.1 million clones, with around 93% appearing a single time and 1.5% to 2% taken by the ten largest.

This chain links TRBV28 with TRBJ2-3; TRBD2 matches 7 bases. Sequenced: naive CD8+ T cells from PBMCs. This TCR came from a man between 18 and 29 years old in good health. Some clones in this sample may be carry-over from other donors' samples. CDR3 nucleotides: TGTGCCAGCAGTTTATCCCCGGGAGGAGCAGATACGCAGTATTTT. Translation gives CASSLSPGGADTQYF.